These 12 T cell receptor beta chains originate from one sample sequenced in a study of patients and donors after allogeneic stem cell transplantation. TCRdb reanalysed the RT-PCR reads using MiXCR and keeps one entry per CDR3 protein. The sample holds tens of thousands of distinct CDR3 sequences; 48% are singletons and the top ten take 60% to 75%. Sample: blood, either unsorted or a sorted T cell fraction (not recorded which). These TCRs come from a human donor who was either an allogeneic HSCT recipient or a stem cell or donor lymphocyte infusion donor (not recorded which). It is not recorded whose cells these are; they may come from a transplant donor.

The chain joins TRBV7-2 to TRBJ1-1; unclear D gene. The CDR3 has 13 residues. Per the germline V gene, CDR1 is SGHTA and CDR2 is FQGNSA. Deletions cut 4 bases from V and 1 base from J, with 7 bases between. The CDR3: CASSSQRNTEAFF. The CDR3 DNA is TGTGCCAGCAGCTCCCAGAGGAACACTGAAGCTTTCTTT.

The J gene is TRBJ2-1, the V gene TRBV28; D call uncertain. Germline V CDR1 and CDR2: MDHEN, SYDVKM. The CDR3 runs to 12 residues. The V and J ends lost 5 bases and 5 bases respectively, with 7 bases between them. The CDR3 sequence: CASSTTHNEQFF. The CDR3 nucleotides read TGTGCCAGCAGTACAACACACAATGAGCAGTTCTTC.

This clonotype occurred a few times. CDR3 loop: CASTGVREKLFF. Written as DNA, the CDR3 is TGCGCCAGCACGGGGGTTCGAGAAAAACTGTTTTTT. V gene TRBV5-1 combines with J gene TRBJ1-4; perhaps TRBD1 as D (5 bases). CDR1 is SGHRS, CDR2 YFSETQ, per germline. This CDR3 comprises 12 residues. Trimming took 6 bases from V and 8 from J, leaving 11 bases between them.

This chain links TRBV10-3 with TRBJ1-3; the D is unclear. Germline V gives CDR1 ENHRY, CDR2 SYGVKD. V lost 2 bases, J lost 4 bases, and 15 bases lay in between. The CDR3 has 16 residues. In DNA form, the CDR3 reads TGTGCCATCAGTGAGAAGGTCGAGGCTTACGGAAACACCATATATTTT. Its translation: CAISEKVEAYGNTIYF.

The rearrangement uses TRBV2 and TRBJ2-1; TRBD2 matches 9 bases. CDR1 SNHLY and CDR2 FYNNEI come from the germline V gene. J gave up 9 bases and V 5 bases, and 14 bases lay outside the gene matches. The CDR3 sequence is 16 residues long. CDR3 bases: TGTGCCAGCAGTCCGTGGAGCGGGAGGTCTTCGATTGAGCAGTTCTTC. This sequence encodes CASSPWSGRSSIEQFF.

This CDR3 is CASSPQTGYFFVTEAFF. The CDR3 DNA is TGTGCCAGCAGCCCCCAGACAGGGTATTTTTTTGTGACTGAAGCTTTCTTT. The V and J genes are TRBV7-2 and TRBJ1-1, with 7 positions matching TRBD1. The CDR3 sequence is 17 residues long. Germline V gene lookup returns CDR1 SGHTA and CDR2 FQGNSA. V was pared by 5 bases and J by 5 bases, with 17 bases of the junction left unmatched.

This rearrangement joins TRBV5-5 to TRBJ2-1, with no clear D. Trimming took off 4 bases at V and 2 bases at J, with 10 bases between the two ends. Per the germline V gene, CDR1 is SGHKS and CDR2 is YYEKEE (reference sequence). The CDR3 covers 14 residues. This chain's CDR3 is CASSLGQAYNEQFF. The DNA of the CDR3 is TGTGCCAGCAGCCTCGGTCAGGCCTACAATGAGCAGTTCTTC.

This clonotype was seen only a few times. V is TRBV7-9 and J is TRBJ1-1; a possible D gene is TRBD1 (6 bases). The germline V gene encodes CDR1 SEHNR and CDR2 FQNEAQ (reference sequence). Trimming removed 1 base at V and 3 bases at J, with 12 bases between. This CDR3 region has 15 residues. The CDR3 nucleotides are TGTGCCAGCAGCTTAGATGACAGGACCTACACTGAAGCTTTCTTT. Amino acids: CASSLDDRTYTEAFF. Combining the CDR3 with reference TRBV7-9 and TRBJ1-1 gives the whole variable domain DTGVSQNPRHKITKRGQNVTFRCDPISEHNRLYWYRQTLGQGPEFLTYFQNEAQLEKSRLLSDRFSAERPKGSFSTLEIQRTEQGDSAMYLCASSLDDRTYTEAFFGQGTRLTVV.

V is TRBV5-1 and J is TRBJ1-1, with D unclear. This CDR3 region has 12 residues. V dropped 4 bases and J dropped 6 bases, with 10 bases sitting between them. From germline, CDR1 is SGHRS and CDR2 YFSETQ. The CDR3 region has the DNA TGCGCCAGCAGCCGAGACACCTCTGAAGCTTTCTTT. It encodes CASSRDTSEAFF.

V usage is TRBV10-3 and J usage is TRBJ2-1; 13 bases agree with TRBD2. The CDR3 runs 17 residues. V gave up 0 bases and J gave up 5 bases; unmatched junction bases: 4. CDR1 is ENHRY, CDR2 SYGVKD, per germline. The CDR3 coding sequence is TGTGCCATCAGTGAGTCTTTCGGACTAGCGGGAGACAATGAGCAGTTCTTC. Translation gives CAISESFGLAGDNEQFF.

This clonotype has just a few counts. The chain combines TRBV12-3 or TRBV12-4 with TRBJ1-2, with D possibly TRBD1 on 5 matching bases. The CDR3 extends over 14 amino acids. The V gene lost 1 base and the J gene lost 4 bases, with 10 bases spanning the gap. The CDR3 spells CASSLGGMFYGYTF. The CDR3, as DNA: TGTGCCAGCAGTTTAGGGGGGATGTTCTATGGCTACACCTTC.

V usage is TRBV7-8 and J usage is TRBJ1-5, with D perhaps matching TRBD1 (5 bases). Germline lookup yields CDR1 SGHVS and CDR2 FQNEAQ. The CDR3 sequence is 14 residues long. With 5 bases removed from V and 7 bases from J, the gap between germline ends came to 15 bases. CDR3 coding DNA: TGTGCCAGCAGCCTGGCAGGGAGCGGACAGCCCCAGCATTTT. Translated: CASSLAGSGQPQHF.